The source of this T cell receptor beta chain is a study of blood T cell repertoires in COVID-19. Study-wide background: Specimens from acute and convalescent COVID-19 originated in the United States, Italy and Spain. PBMCs, B-cell-depleted T cells, or T cells were the source of the cDNA or gDNA that made up the material.

This CDR3 contains 16 residues. V lost 3 bases, J lost 1 base, and 10 bases stayed unmatched. The germline gives CDR1 DFQATT, CDR2 SNEGSKA (reference sequence). Authors' data handling: Reference gene primer amplification in the assay estimated nucleated cell counts. Sequencing used immunoSEQ multiplex PCR; TCRdb keeps in-frame clones, though not all of them. V and J calls and clone size follow that table, whereas D and trimming were derived from the DNA. In the table there are about 100,000 clones, more than 80% of which are singletons. The TCR sequence derives from a man aged 35 to 55 with active or convalescent COVID-19. Sequenced input: peripheral blood. The gene calls are TRBV20-1 and TRBJ2-3, with 7 bases lining up with TRBD2. CDR3 bases: TGCAGTGCTAGTTCGCTTCTAGCGGCCGGCACAGATACGCAGTATTTT. Amino acid sequence: CSASSLLAAGTDTQYF.